These 21 T cell receptor beta chains were sequenced from one sample in a study of T cell repertoires in cytomegalovirus infection. TCRdb recomputed calls from the reads with MiXCR, one row per CDR3 protein. The table shows about 310,000 distinct CDR3 sequences, with more than 20% occurring only once. These receptors lack a known antigen. The sample here was cultured PBMCs, taken from culture after CMV antigen stimulation. These receptors were collected from a human donor in good health (CMV status not recorded). Some clones in this sample may be carry-over from other donors' samples.

This clonotype was picked up many times. This chain joins TRBV7-3 and TRBJ2-3; a weak D match, TRBD2 (5 bases). This CDR3 is 14 amino acids long. Germline CDR1 SGHTA, CDR2 FQGTGA. Between the trimmed V and J ends, which lost 1 base and 4 bases, there was a span of 9 bases. CDR3 loop: CASSLNQRPDTQYF. For the CDR3, the DNA is TGTGCCAGCAGCTTAAATCAGCGGCCAGATACGCAGTATTTT.

This clonotype was seen at least ten times. The V gene is TRBV7-8, the J gene TRBJ2-3; D gene ambiguous. The CDR3 extends over 13 amino acids. From germline, CDR1 is SGHVS and CDR2 FQNEAQ. V shed 5 bases and J shed 4 bases, with 10 bases lying between them. CDR3 region: CASSPESSDTQYF. In DNA form, the CDR3 reads TGTGCCAGCAGCCCAGAGAGCTCAGATACGCAGTATTTT.

This clonotype has more than one count but fewer than ten. This rearrangement joins TRBV7-4 to TRBJ2-3; no firm D call. Trimming cost V 0 bases and J 0 bases, with 7 bases left between them. From germline, CDR1 is SGHVT and CDR2 SQSDAQ. This CDR3 spans 15 amino acids. For the CDR3, the DNA is TGTGCCAGCAGCTTAGCGGTCGCTAGCACAGATACGCAGTATTTT. Protein sequence: CASSLAVASTDTQYF.

This clonotype was seen many times. This chain connects TRBV7-2 to TRBJ1-6; perhaps TRBD1 as D (5 bases). V was clipped by 5 bases and J by 7 bases, with 15 bases between them. Germline V lookup: CDR1 SGHTA, CDR2 FQGNSA. There are 15 residues in the CDR3. Written as DNA, the CDR3 is TGTGCCAGCAGCCCCGCGAGGGGAGTAAATTCACCCCTCCACTTT. It codes for CASSPARGVNSPLHF.

The rearrangement links TRBV20-1 to TRBJ2-4, with 9 bases matching TRBD2. Looked up from germline, CDR1 is DFQATT and CDR2 is SNEGSKA (reference sequence). V lost 7 bases to trimming and J lost 2 bases; unmatched junction nucleotides: 9. The CDR3 runs to 15 residues. CDR3 DNA: TGCAGTGTAATACGCGGGAGGGGGACCAAAAACATTCAGTACTTC. Its protein product is CSVIRGRGTKNIQYF.

Worth noting for this clonotype: The junction and the germline gene differ at one end; a read error may be behind it. The chain has TRBV7-9 and TRBJ2-5; D uncertain. The CDR3 loop spans 14 amino acids. CDR1 is SEHNR and CDR2 is FQNEAQ in the germline V gene (reference sequence). CDR3 residues: CAGSLGSYQETQYF. The CDR3 coding sequence is TGTGCCGGCAGCTTAGGGTCGTACCAAGAGACCCAGTACTTC.

The chain couples TRBV28 to TRBJ2-1, with D tentatively TRBD2 (5 bases). Germline CDR1 MDHEN, CDR2 SYDVKM. The CDR3 is made up of 16 amino acids. Trimming shortened V by 5 bases and J by 7 bases, and 21 bases separated the two germline ends. The CDR3 sequence: CASSPWGSARGNEQFF. The CDR3 DNA reads as TGTGCCAGCAGTCCCTGGGGTAGCGCTAGAGGTAATGAGCAGTTCTTC.

This clonotype was seen a single time. V and J are TRBV29-1 and TRBJ1-2; D is possibly TRBD1 (5 bases). Germline-derived CDR1 and CDR2 are SQVTM and ANQGSEA. Trimming pared 6 bases from V and 7 bases from J, leaving 12 bases between. This CDR3 is built from 11 residues. In nucleotides, the CDR3 is TGCAGCGTGGGGCTTGGGGTTGGCTACACCTTC. As protein: CSVGLGVGYTF.

The rearrangement uses TRBV28 and TRBJ1-5; D gene uncertain. Between the trimmed V and J ends, which lost 6 bases and 9 bases, there was a span of 15 bases. Germline V gene sequence: CDR1 MDHEN, CDR2 SYDVKM. The CDR3 spans 13 residues. The CDR3 is CASSPGSRLPQHF. The CDR3 nucleotides are TGTGCCAGCAGCCCGGGCTCACGCCTGCCCCAGCATTTT.

This chain links TRBV12-3 or TRBV12-4 with TRBJ1-2; a weak D match, TRBD1 (6 bases). The V gene lost 0 bases and the J gene lost 6 bases, with 14 bases spanning the gap. The CDR3 loop spans 15 amino acids. CDR3 in amino acids: CASSLATGVWDGYTF. The CDR3 nucleotides read TGTGCCAGCAGTTTAGCGACAGGAGTCTGGGATGGCTACACCTTC.

The V call is TRBV7-9, the J call TRBJ2-7, with D uncertain. V was cut by 2 bases and J by 1 base, with 9 bases left in between. This CDR3 has 14 residues. Germline loops: CDR1 SEHNR, CDR2 FQNEAQ (reference sequence). CDR3: CASSLRMDSYEQYV. CDR3 DNA: TGTGCCAGCAGCTTAAGGATGGATTCCTACGAGCAGTACGTC.

In its sample, this clonotype was seen once. The J gene is TRBJ2-1, the V gene TRBV24-1; D may be TRBD2 (6 bases). Germline V CDR1 and CDR2: KGHDR, SFDVKD. Between the trimmed V and J ends, which lost 4 bases and 4 bases, there was a span of 22 bases. CDR3 length: 18 amino acids. CDR3 DNA sequence: TGTGCCACCAGTGACCCACGCGGGACTTCCTCTTATTACAATGAGCAGTTCTTC. It encodes CATSDPRGTSSYYNEQFF.

This clonotype was counted only a few times. The chain has TRBV4-1 and TRBJ1-2, with 7 bases that match TRBD1. The CDR3 contains 18 residues. The V segment lost 0 bases and the J segment 1 base; nucleotides outside the gene matches: 11. Germline assignment: CDR1 MGHRA and CDR2 YSYEKL. The CDR3 nucleotides read TGCGCCAGCAGCCAAGAAGGGGGACAGTGGAGGGGTAACTATGGCTACACCTTC. Translation: CASSQEGGQWRGNYGYTF.

The chain couples TRBV12-3 or TRBV12-4 to TRBJ2-1; D is uncertain. CDR3 length: 14 residues. V gave up 3 bases and J gave up 8 bases, with 14 bases separating them. The CDR3 coding sequence is TGTGCCAGCAGTTTTGTTCAATTCATCCATGAGCAGTTCTTC. Protein sequence: CASSFVQFIHEQFF.

This chain joins TRBV10-3 and TRBJ2-5; 8 bases are shared with TRBD2. This CDR3 comprises 16 residues. V trimming: 4 bases; J trimming: 2 bases; junction bases outside the gene matches: 9. The germline gives CDR1 ENHRY, CDR2 SYGVKD. The CDR3 region has the DNA TGTGCCATCAGTGGGGGTACTAGCGGAGGTCAAGAGACCCAGTACTTC. This gives the protein CAISGGTSGGQETQYF.

This clonotype was seen more than once but under ten times. This chain links TRBV10-3 with TRBJ1-2; tentative D call: TRBD1 (6 bases). This CDR3 has 13 amino acids. Trimming took off 5 bases at V and 2 bases at J, with 9 bases between the two ends. In germline, CDR1 is ENHRY, CDR2 SYGVKD. The CDR3 protein is CAISPGQNYGYTF. In DNA, the CDR3 is TGTGCCATCAGTCCCGGACAGAACTATGGCTACACCTTC.

The chain joins TRBV6-1 to TRBJ2-7, with 10 bases lining up with TRBD1. The CDR3 runs to 14 residues. From germline, CDR1 is MNHNS and CDR2 SASEGT. After removal of 5 bases from V and 2 bases from J, the junction contained 3 bases not matched to a gene. CDR3: CASSTGQGTYEQYF. Here the CDR3 DNA reads TGTGCCAGCAGTACGGGACAGGGGACCTACGAGCAGTACTTC.

To note about this clonotype: This likely comes from a read error, as the CDR3 has no conserved phenylalanine or tryptophan at its end. This sequence joins TRBV12-5 and TRBJ2-3, with D perhaps TRBD2 (6 bases). Germline V gene data show CDR1 as LGHNT and CDR2 as FRNRAP. The CDR3 is made up of 12 amino acids. Trimming left V 6 bases short and J 4 bases short, with 8 bases between. Here the CDR3 reads CASGTGADTQYL. DNA of the CDR3: TGTGCTAGTGGAACGGGAGCAGATACGCAGTATCTT.

V is TRBV6-2 or TRBV6-3 and J is TRBJ1-5; 7 positions agree with TRBD1. From germline, CDR1 is MNHEY and CDR2 SVGEGT. V lost 6 bases and J lost 4; bases outside the gene matches: 6. The CDR3 has 14 amino acids. CDR3 DNA sequence: TGTGCCAGCAGACTGAACAGGGGAAATCAGCCCCAGCATTTT. This gives the protein CASRLNRGNQPQHF.

This clonotype was detected many times. V usage is TRBV11-3 and J usage is TRBJ2-1; D possibly corresponds to TRBD2 (6 bases). Trimming stripped 0 bases from V and 4 bases from J, with 10 bases between. Per germline, CDR1 SGHNT and CDR2 YENEEA. The CDR3 has 15 residues. The CDR3 DNA reads TGTGCCAGCAGCTTAGATAGCGGTACTTACAATGAGCAGTTCTTC. It encodes CASSLDSGTYNEQFF.

Only a few counts were recorded for this clonotype. The chain combines TRBV28 with TRBJ1-6; no reliable D call. V was shortened by 6 bases and J by 0 bases, with 6 bases between the two germline ends. This CDR3 has 14 residues. Germline lookup yields CDR1 MDHEN and CDR2 SYDVKM. CDR3 residues: CASRANSYNSPLHF. Here the CDR3 DNA reads TGTGCCAGCAGGGCCAACTCCTATAATTCACCCCTCCACTTT. The full variable domain, in which reference TRBV28 and TRBJ1-6 provide the parts outside the CDR3, is DVKVTQSSRYLVKRTGEKVFLECVQDMDHENMFWYRQDPGLGLRLIYFSYDVKMKEKGDIPEGYSVSREKKERFSLILESASTNQTSMYLCASRANSYNSPLHFGNGTRLTVT.